These T cell receptor beta chains were read from a single sample in a study of CD8 T cells in ankylosing spondylitis. TCRdb analysed the 5' RACE reads with MiXCR anew, one entry per CDR3 protein. The repertoire consists of around 210,000 distinct CDR3 sequences, with roughly 8.2% occurring once and the leading ten covering 4.5% to 5%. Material: blood, either unsorted or a sorted T cell fraction (not recorded which). The receptor set was obtained from a female donor with ankylosing spondylitis or in good health (not recorded which). CDR3s include the opening cysteine and the closing phenylalanine or tryptophan. The D gene is left open where the match is weak. The listing skips clone size in some rows; elsewhere it reads once, few, many or a size class.

D gene,clone size,V gene,J gene,CDR3 DNA,CDR3 protein
TRBD1,many,TRBV20-1,TRBJ2-7,TGCAGTGCTCAGACAGGGTACGAGCAGTACTTC,CSAQTGYEQYF
TRBD2,NA,TRBV10-1,TRBJ2-1,TGCGCCAGCAGACCAGCGGGAGGGCCGGAGTACAATGAGCAGTTCTTC,CASRPAGGPEYNEQFF
TRBD1,many,TRBV6-2/TRBV6-3,TRBJ1-1,TGTGCCAGCAGTTACTCTGACAGGGGTGAAGCTTTCTTT,CASSYSDRGEAFF
NA,many,TRBV13,TRBJ2-2,TGTGCCAGCAGCTTTTCGAGCGGGGAGCTGTTTTTT,CASSFSSGELFF
NA,many,TRBV4-2,TRBJ2-1,TGTGCCAGCAGCCAAGTGCCCACGGGAACCTACAATGAGCAGTTCTTC,CASSQVPTGTYNEQFF
NA,many,TRBV14,TRBJ2-4,TGTGCCAGCAGCCAAGGCGATGGGACTTCCCCCAAGTACTTC,CASSQGDGTSPKYF
NA,many,TRBV20-1,TRBJ1-6,TGCAGTGCTAGAGGAGGGCAGATTGGCGCCTATAATTCACCCCTCCACTTT,CSARGGQIGAYNSPLHF
NA,many,TRBV7-8,TRBJ1-5,TGTGCCAGCAGCTTAGGGCAGTCTAGCAATCAGCCCCAGCATTTT,CASSLGQSSNQPQHF
NA,once,TRBV30,TRBJ2-7,TGTGCCTGGAGTGACTTTGGGGCGTTTTCGGAGCAGTACTTC,CAWSDFGAFSEQYF
NA,many,TRBV7-9,TRBJ1-2,TGTGCCAGCAGCTTAGACGGCAGGGGACCCCTATATGGCTACACCTTC,CASSLDGRGPLYGYTF
NA,many,TRBV21-1,TRBJ2-7,TGTGCCAGCATCCGGGAGTTTCCCTACGAGCAGTACTTC,CASIREFPYEQYF
NA,NA,TRBV4-3,TRBJ2-7,TGCGCCAGCAGCCTCTCGGAAGAAACCTACGAGCAGTACTTC,CASSLSEETYEQYF
TRBD2,many,TRBV20-1,TRBJ2-1,TGCAGTGCTAGAGATCCCCTAGCGGGAGGTAGCAATGAGCAGTTCTTC,CSARDPLAGGSNEQFF
NA,many,TRBV5-6,TRBJ2-7,TGTGCCAGCAGCTTGGGCTGGCAGTCGGGGTACGAGCAGTACTTC,CASSLGWQSGYEQYF
TRBD2,many,TRBV20-1,TRBJ2-1,TGCAGTGCCACGACTAGCGGGCGTTCCTACAATGAGCAGTTCTTC,CSATTSGRSYNEQFF
TRBD2,NA,TRBV7-8,TRBJ2-1,TGTACCAGCAGCTCTAGCGGGGCCTCCTACAATGAGCAGTTCTTC,CTSSSSGASYNEQFF
TRBD1,many,TRBV27,TRBJ2-4,TGTGCCAGCAGTTTTGGGACAGGGGACGCAGCCAAAAACATTCAGTACTTC,CASSFGTGDAAKNIQYF
NA,many,TRBV29-1,TRBJ2-4,TGCAGCGCCGGGGGACCCCAAAACATTCAGTACTTC,CSAGGPQNIQYF
TRBD1,many,TRBV20-1,TRBJ1-6,TGCAGTGCTAGTACCGACAGGGAAGGCTCACCCCTCCACTTT,CSASTDREGSPLHF
TRBD1,many,TRBV7-2,TRBJ2-5,TGTGCCAGCAGCCCCAGGACAGGACAAGAGACCCAGTACTTC,CASSPRTGQETQYF
NA,many,TRBV20-1,TRBJ1-5,TGCAGTGCTTCTAGTGGGGCCCAGCCCCAGCATTTT,CSASSGAQPQHF
TRBD2,NA,TRBV4-2,TRBJ2-7,TGTGCCAGCAGCCACCCTGGGACTAGCGGGAGCTACGAGCAGTACTTC,CASSHPGTSGSYEQYF
NA,many,TRBV20-1,TRBJ1-2,TGCAGTGCTAATAGGCGGGGGATTGGCTACACCTTC,CSANRRGIGYTF
NA,many,TRBV29-1,TRBJ2-6,TGCAGCGTTCGAACCACCGTACATGGGGCCAACGTCCTGACTTTC,CSVRTTVHGANVLTF
NA,many,TRBV20-1,TRBJ1-2,TGCAGTGCTTTGACAAGAAACTATGGCTACACCTTC,CSALTRNYGYTF
NA,few,TRBV5-6,TRBJ2-1,TGTGCCAGCAGCTTGAGAGCGCTATTCTACAATGAGCAGTTCTTC,CASSLRALFYNEQFF
TRBD2,NA,TRBV4-3,TRBJ2-2,TGCGCCAGCAGCAGGGGGCGGGAGGGCCCCTGGGCCGGGGAGCTGTTTTTT,CASSRGREGPWAGELFF
NA,many,TRBV5-1,TRBJ1-1,TGCGCCAGCCAGGAGCAAACCGGGACATACATTGAAGCTTTCTTT,CASQEQTGTYIEAFF
TRBD1,many,TRBV2,TRBJ1-2,TGTGCCAGCAGTTTGGGACAGAATAACTATGGCTACACCTTC,CASSLGQNNYGYTF
NA,many,TRBV5-6,TRBJ1-2,TGTGCCAGCAGCTTCTCGGGCCGTGCCTACACCTTC,CASSFSGRAYTF
NA,many,TRBV12-3/TRBV12-4,TRBJ2-3,TGTGCCAGCAGTCTCGATGGAACCAGAGGCACAGATACGCAGTATTTT,CASSLDGTRGTDTQYF